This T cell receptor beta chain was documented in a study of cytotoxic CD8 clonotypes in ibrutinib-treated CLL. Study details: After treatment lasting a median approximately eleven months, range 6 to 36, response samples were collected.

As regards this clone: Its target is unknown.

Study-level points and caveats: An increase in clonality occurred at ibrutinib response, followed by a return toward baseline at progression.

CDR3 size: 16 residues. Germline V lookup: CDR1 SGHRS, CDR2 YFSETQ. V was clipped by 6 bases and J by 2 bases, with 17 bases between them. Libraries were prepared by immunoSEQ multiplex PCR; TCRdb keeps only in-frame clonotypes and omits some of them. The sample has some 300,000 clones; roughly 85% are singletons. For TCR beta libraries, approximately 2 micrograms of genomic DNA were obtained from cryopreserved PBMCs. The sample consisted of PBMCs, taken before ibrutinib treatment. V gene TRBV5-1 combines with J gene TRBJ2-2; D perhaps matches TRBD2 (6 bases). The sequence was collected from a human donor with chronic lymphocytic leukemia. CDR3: CASTLSRGLNTGELFF. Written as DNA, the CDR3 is TGCGCCAGCACCCTATCAAGGGGACTTAACACCGGGGAGCTGTTTTTT.